Listed below are T cell receptor beta chains from one sample, sequenced in a study of Graves' ophthalmopathy and Graves' hyperthyroidism. TCRdb re-called the multiplex PCR reads through MiXCR, storing one row per CDR3 protein. The repertoire holds 400,000 or so distinct CDR3 sequences, with about 18% as singletons. Sequencing was carried out using peripheral blood. Every receptor here comes from an adult woman with stable Graves' hyperthyroidism. CDR3s include the opening cysteine and the closing phenylalanine or tryptophan. The D gene is left open where the match is weak. Part of the rows lack a size; the others show once, few, many or a class for expanded clones.

v_call	j_call	clone_size	d_call	cdr3_length	cdr3_aa	cdr3_nt
TRBV2	TRBJ1-2	many	-	13	CASSASTSDGYTF	TGTGCCAGCAGTGCCAGTACCTCTGATGGCTACACCTTC
TRBV29-1	TRBJ1-1	many	-	13	CTSLNPVGTEAFF	TGCACTTCGCTCAACCCAGTCGGAACTGAAGCTTTCTTT
TRBV5-1	TRBJ2-7	many	-	18	CASSLSISLADLHYEQYF	TGCGCCAGCAGCTTGAGTATCAGTCTAGCAGACCTCCACTACGAGCAGTACTTC
TRBV28	TRBJ2-2	many	-	16	CASIWGGGTNTGELFF	TGTGCCAGCATTTGGGGAGGGGGGACGAACACCGGGGAGCTGTTTTTT
TRBV7-3	TRBJ2-2	many	TRBD2	14	CASSFSGPTGELFF	TGTGCCAGCAGCTTTAGCGGGCCAACCGGGGAGCTGTTTTTT
TRBV7-2	TRBJ1-3	many	-	15	CASSLSASSGNTIYF	TGTGCCAGCAGCTTATCAGCGAGCTCTGGAAACACCATATATTTT
TRBV2	TRBJ2-7	many	-	16	CASRGPLGSGPYEQYF	TGTGCCAGCAGGGGACCCCTGGGTAGCGGCCCCTACGAGCAGTACTTC
TRBV6-1	TRBJ1-2	many	TRBD1	18	CASSEGRDRGRSPYGYTF	TGTGCCAGCAGTGAAGGACGGGACAGGGGGCGAAGTCCCTATGGCTACACCTTC
TRBV30	TRBJ1-2	many	-	15	CAWSVRLRQNYGYTF	TGTGCCTGGAGTGTACGGCTCCGCCAGAACTATGGCTACACCTTC
TRBV12-3/TRBV12-4	TRBJ1-1	-	-	14	CASSFGHGVTEAFF	TGTGCCAGCAGTTTCGGGCACGGGGTCACTGAAGCTTTCTTT
TRBV4-1	TRBJ2-5	-	-	17	CASSQDWGEPYQETQYF	TGCGCCAGCAGCCAAGATTGGGGGGAACCGTACCAAGAGACCCAGTACTTC
TRBV18	TRBJ1-1	many	-	14	CASSPQGQNTEAFF	TGTGCCAGCTCACCGCAGGGACAGAACACTGAAGCTTTCTTT
TRBV2	TRBJ1-3	many	-	12	CASTGTWDTIYF	TGTGCCAGCACTGGGACTTGGGACACCATATATTTT
TRBV20-1	TRBJ2-7	-	TRBD2	14	CSARTSGGAYEQYF	TGCAGTGCTAGAACTAGCGGGGGGGCCTACGAGCAGTACTTC
TRBV2	TRBJ1-1	few	TRBD1	14	CASSEAEGATEAFF	TGTGCCAGCAGTGAAGCTGAGGGGGCCACTGAAGCTTTCTTT
TRBV4-1	TRBJ1-1	many	-	17	CASSQKIIGQMNTEAFF	TGCGCCAGCAGCCAAAAGATTATCGGCCAGATGAACACTGAAGCTTTCTTT
TRBV7-2	TRBJ2-7	many	TRBD1	14	CASSLAGTGVEQYF	TGTGCCAGCAGCCTAGCTGGGACAGGGGTAGAGCAGTACTTC
TRBV28	TRBJ1-5	many	TRBD1	15	CASSFRDRGNQPQHF	TGTGCCAGCAGTTTTAGGGACAGGGGGAATCAGCCCCAGCATTTT
TRBV6-1	TRBJ1-1	-	TRBD1	17	CASIRGTGDPMSTEAFF	TGTGCCAGCATAAGGGGTACAGGGGACCCCATGAGCACTGAAGCTTTCTTT
TRBV12-3/TRBV12-4	TRBJ1-5	many	-	14	CASSLSDFGQPQHF	TGTGCCAGCAGTTTATCAGATTTCGGTCAGCCCCAGCATTTT
TRBV11-2	TRBJ1-5	few	-	17	CVSSLVFRRREDQPQHF	TGTGTCAGCAGCTTAGTCTTTAGAAGACGCGAGGATCAGCCCCAGCATTTT
TRBV12-5	TRBJ1-1	many	-	13	CASGLRENTEAFF	TGTGCTAGTGGTTTGAGGGAGAACACTGAAGCTTTCTTT
TRBV24-1	TRBJ2-7	many	-	13	CATSDTPGLEQYF	TGTGCCACCAGTGACACTCCGGGGCTCGAGCAGTACTTC
TRBV2	TRBJ2-7	-	TRBD1	16	CASSDPQGESSYEQYF	TGTGCCAGCAGTGATCCCCAGGGGGAGAGCTCCTACGAGCAGTACTTC
TRBV7-2	TRBJ2-7	many	-	12	CASSPPGSEQYF	TGTGCCAGCAGCCCCCCCGGGTCCGAGCAGTACTTC
TRBV25-1	TRBJ1-2	many	TRBD1	15	CASSERTGGDYGYTF	TGTGCCAGCAGTGAACGGACAGGCGGGGACTATGGCTACACCTTC
TRBV6-5	TRBJ1-2	many	-	15	CASSYPQAEGDGYTF	TGTGCCAGCAGTTACCCCCAGGCCGAGGGGGATGGCTACACCTTC
TRBV3-1	TRBJ2-7	few	-	13	CASSQDLTYEQYF	TGTGCCAGCAGCCAAGACCTCACCTACGAGCAGTACTTC